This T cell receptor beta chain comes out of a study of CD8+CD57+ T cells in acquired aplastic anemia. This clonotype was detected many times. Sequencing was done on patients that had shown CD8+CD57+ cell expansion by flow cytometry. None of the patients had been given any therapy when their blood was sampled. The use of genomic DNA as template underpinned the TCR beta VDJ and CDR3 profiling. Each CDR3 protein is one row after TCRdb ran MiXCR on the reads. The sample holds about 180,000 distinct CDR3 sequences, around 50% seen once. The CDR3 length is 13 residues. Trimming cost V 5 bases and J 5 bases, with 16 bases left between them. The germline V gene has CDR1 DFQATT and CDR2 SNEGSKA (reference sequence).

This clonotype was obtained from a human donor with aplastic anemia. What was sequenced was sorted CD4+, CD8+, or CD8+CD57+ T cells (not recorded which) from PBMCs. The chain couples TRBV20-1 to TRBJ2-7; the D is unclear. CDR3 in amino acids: CSAVETGTHEQYF. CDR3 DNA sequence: TGCAGTGCTGTGGAGACTGGCACCCACGAGCAGTACTTC.